This paragraph reports one T cell receptor (beta chain). Its antigen is currently unknown. CDR1 SGHRS and CDR2 YFSETQ come from the germline V gene. The CDR3 length is 13 residues. V gave up 0 bases and J gave up 4 bases, with 7 bases separating them. The sample comes from a study of blood T cells in healthy people across ages. Broader study findings: With unsorted PBMCs, a conclusive comparison of naive versus antigen-experienced cells was not possible. When set beside aged donors, long-lived donors presented more naive CD4+ cells and higher diversity.

The use of a sample-barcoded 5' primer and a J-beta primer mix characterized a second PCR of roughly 6 to 12 cycles. A 12-random-nucleotide template-switch adaptor tagged each cDNA molecule. One entry per CDR3 protein results from TCRdb running MiXCR on the 5' RACE reads. Here the sample spans about 280,000 distinct CDR3 sequences, around 30% being singletons. With each sample, at least 5 micrograms of total RNA were extracted. The rearrangement joins TRBV5-1 to TRBJ2-5; no reliable D call. The sequenced sample was blood. The clonotype was recovered from a woman aged 70-85 years in good health. CDR3 region: CASSLGAGETQYF. CDR3 nucleotide sequence: TGCGCCAGCAGCTTGGGGGCAGGAGAGACCCAGTACTTC.